The 29 T cell receptor beta chains below all came from one sample that was sequenced in a study of graft-versus-host responses after intestinal transplantation. The method was immunoSEQ multiplex PCR; TCRdb's version includes in-frame clones alone and lacks a portion of them. The table has 100,000 to 110,000 clones, more than 85% seen once; the top ten hold 0.85% to 1%. These receptors' antigens are unknown. Sample: unstimulated CD4+ T cells sorted from spleen or lymph node cells, taken before transplant. These receptors were obtained from a human donor who was the organ donor for an intestinal transplant.

The chain carries TRBV2 and TRBJ1-2; no reliable D call. Deletions cut 10 bases from V and 5 bases from J, with 11 bases between. This CDR3 comprises 11 residues. The germline gives CDR1 SNHLY, CDR2 FYNNEI. CDR3 sequence reads: CATAAAYGYTF. The CDR3 DNA is TGTGCCACCGCTGCTGCGTATGGCTACACCTTC.

This chain joins TRBV6-1 and TRBJ1-3; a possible D gene is TRBD1 (6 bases). Germline assignment: CDR1 MNHNS and CDR2 SASEGT. V shed 2 bases and J shed 8 bases, with 13 bases lying between them. There are 14 residues in the CDR3. The DNA of the CDR3 is TGTGCCAGCAGTGAAAGTCAGGGGAGGGACACCATATATTTT. It codes for CASSESQGRDTIYF.

In its sample, this clone was seen once. The chain links TRBV6-1 to TRBJ1-5; TRBD1 is a possible D gene (5 bases). This CDR3 spans 15 amino acids. V lost 3 bases and J 0 bases, leaving 9 bases between the germline ends. CDR1 MNHNS and CDR2 SASEGT come from the germline V gene. CDR3 sequence: CASSDGGYSNQPQHF. CDR3 DNA sequence: TGTGCCAGCAGTGATGGGGGTTATAGCAATCAGCCCCAGCATTTT.

The V call is TRBV9, the J call TRBJ2-5; D is uncertain. Germline lookup yields CDR1 SGDLS and CDR2 YYNGEE. With 0 bases removed from V and 4 bases from J, the gap between germline ends came to 7 bases. This CDR3 is built from 13 residues. CDR3 sequence (DNA): TGTGCCAGCAGCGTAGATATTAGAGAGACCCAGTACTTC. Its protein is CASSVDIRETQYF.

This clone has only a few counts. V usage is TRBV12-1 and J usage is TRBJ2-3; the table gives TRBD1 as D, unverified against the DNA. TRBV12-1 is reported as a pseudogene. The CDR3 is made up of 20 amino acids. The chain's CDR3 is CASSSSAGGTGTIHTDTQYF. In DNA, the CDR3 is TGTGCCAGCAGCTCCTCGGCAGGGGGCACAGGGACCATTCACACAGATACGCAGTATTTT.

This chain connects TRBV7-9 to TRBJ2-3, with D perhaps TRBD2 (6 bases). V was clipped by 1 base and J by 2 bases, with 22 bases between them. Germline CDR1 is SEHNR and CDR2 is FQNEAQ (reference sequence). CDR3 length: 19 residues. The CDR3 loop is CASSLGGLGGVPPTDTQYF. DNA of the CDR3: TGTGCCAGCAGCTTAGGAGGTCTGGGGGGAGTACCGCCCACAGATACGCAGTATTTT.

The rearrangement joins TRBV30 to TRBJ1-4; D might be TRBD1 (6 bases). This CDR3 is 15 amino acids long. V was clipped by 5 bases and J by 0 bases, with 13 bases between them. Germline V lookup: CDR1 GTSNPN, CDR2 SVGIG (reference sequence). The CDR3: CAWGGTTATNEKLFF. CDR3 sequence (DNA): TGTGCCTGGGGCGGGACAACTGCAACTAATGAAAAACTGTTTTTT.

The chain has TRBV6-6 and TRBJ1-1; 7 positions agree with TRBD1. The germline V gene encodes CDR1 MNHNY and CDR2 SVGAGI (reference sequence). Losses at the gene ends were 5 bases for V and 5 bases for J; bases not matched to a gene: 8. The CDR3 extends over 14 amino acids. The DNA of the CDR3 is TGTGCCAGCAGTCACCAACAGGGGAGGACTGAAGCTTTCTTT. It encodes CASSHQQGRTEAFF.

The chain couples TRBV7-8 to TRBJ1-2, with unresolved D. CDR1 SGHVS and CDR2 FQNEAQ come from the germline V gene. This CDR3 has 17 residues. V was trimmed by 3 bases and J by 4 bases, leaving 21 bases between them. The CDR3 coding sequence is TGTGCCAGCAGCTTCGGGAGAACCTCGGGGTCCAGCTATGGCTACACCTTC. Translation gives CASSFGRTSGSSYGYTF. The full variable domain, in which reference TRBV7-8 and TRBJ1-2 provide the parts outside the CDR3, is GAGVSQSPRYKVAKRGQDVALRCDPISGHVSLFWYQQALGQGPEFLTYFQNEAQLDKSGLPSDRFFAERPEGSVSTLKIQRTQQEDSAVYLCASSFGRTSGSSYGYTFGSGTRLTVV.

The rearrangement links TRBV28 to TRBJ2-5, with TRBD2 identical over 8 bases. J lost 2 bases, V lost 4 bases, and 12 bases had no gene match. The V gene's germline CDR1 is MDHEN and CDR2 SYDVKM. The length of the CDR3 is 17 residues. The CDR3 spells CASSSGTPGLGQETQYF. CDR3 nucleotide sequence: TGTGCCAGCAGTTCAGGTACCCCGGGACTAGGTCAAGAGACCCAGTACTTC.

The chain carries TRBV6-6 and TRBJ2-7, with TRBD1 matching 10 bases. CDR3 length: 14 amino acids. Trimming took 6 bases from V and 4 from J; bases not matched to a gene: 6. Germline V gives CDR1 MNHNY, CDR2 SVGAGI (reference sequence). The CDR3 DNA follows: TGTGCCAGCAGACGCCCGGGACAGGGGTACGAGCAGTACTTC. This translates into CASRRPGQGYEQYF.

The chain has TRBV18 and TRBJ1-3, with 8 bases that match TRBD1. In germline, CDR1 is KGHSH, CDR2 LQKENI. J gave up 4 bases and V 3 bases, and 2 bases lay outside the gene matches. This CDR3 region has 14 residues. DNA of the CDR3: TGTGCCAGCTCACCGACAGGGGCCGGAAACACCATATATTTT. Its protein product is CASSPTGAGNTIYF.

The V gene is TRBV7-9, the J gene TRBJ2-5; 8 nucleotides line up with TRBD2. The germline CDR1 and CDR2 sequences are SEHNR and FQNEAQ (reference sequence). Trimming at V came to 6 bases and at J to 5 bases, leaving 8 bases not matched to a gene. The CDR3 spans 14 residues. CDR3 in DNA: TGTGCCAGCAGAATCGGGGGGGCCCCGGAGACCCAGTACTTC. This encodes CASRIGGAPETQYF.

The V gene is TRBV27, the J gene TRBJ2-1; 9 nucleotides align to TRBD2. The CDR3 is 15 amino acids. With V trimmed by 7 bases and J by 9 bases, 13 bases remained unmatched. Germline V gives CDR1 MNHEY, CDR2 SMNVEV (reference sequence). The CDR3 region has the DNA TGTGCCAGCACCTTCTGGGCGGGGGGGCTGACTGAGCAGTTCTTC. This gives the protein CASTFWAGGLTEQFF.

This clone was detected a few times. The rearrangement joins TRBV30 to TRBJ1-3; D remains unclear. This CDR3 is 13 amino acids long. The V gene's germline CDR1 is GTSNPN and CDR2 SVGIG (reference sequence). Trimming took 2 bases from V and 2 from J, leaving 7 bases between them. This CDR3 is CAWSLEAGNTIYF. In DNA, the CDR3 is TGTGCCTGGAGTCTGGAGGCTGGAAACACCATATATTTT.

The chain has TRBV19 and TRBJ1-1; 9 positions match TRBD1. The CDR3 loop spans 14 amino acids. The V and J ends lost 8 bases and 2 bases, in that order; junction bases with no gene match: 6. Germline loops: CDR1 LNHDA, CDR2 SQIVND (reference sequence). The CDR3: CASGTGFSNTEAFF. CDR3 sequence (DNA): TGTGCCAGTGGGACAGGGTTTTCAAACACTGAAGCTTTCTTT.

This sequence joins TRBV7-2 and TRBJ2-1, with D uncertain. V was shortened by 1 base and J by 6 bases, with 10 bases between the two germline ends. The CDR3 loop spans 14 amino acids. CDR1 is SGHTA and CDR2 is FQGNSA in the germline V gene. CDR3 nucleotide sequence: TGTGCCAGCAGCTTAGGGCACCGGGCCAATGAGCAGTTCTTC. The encoded protein is CASSLGHRANEQFF.

On this clone itself: Other DNA sequences within the sample encode an identical CDR3. The chain is built from TRBV5-1 and TRBJ2-5, with 9 bases aligning to TRBD1. The CDR3 spans 15 residues. Germline V CDR1 and CDR2: SGHRS, YFSETQ. With 3 bases clipped from V and 3 bases from J, the junction kept 6 bases outside the gene matches. The chain's CDR3 is CASSSGQGREETQYF. CDR3 DNA: TGCGCCAGCAGCTCGGGACAGGGACGCGAAGAGACCCAGTACTTC.

The genes are TRBV6-1 and TRBJ1-6, with D possibly being TRBD1 (5 bases). The CDR3 is 13 residues long. The V end was cut by 11 bases, the J end by 7 bases, with 15 bases between. The germline gives CDR1 MNHNS, CDR2 SASEGT. CDR3 sequence (DNA): TGTGCCGGGGGGAGGACCCGAAATTCACCCCTCCACTTT. Protein product: CAGGRTRNSPLHF.

The chain combines TRBV6-1 with TRBJ1-5, with 7 bases identical to TRBD1. V lost 6 bases, J lost 7 bases, and 12 bases stayed unmatched. CDR1 is MNHNS and CDR2 is SASEGT in the germline V gene. This CDR3 has 15 residues. CDR3 nucleotides: TGTGCCAGCAGCCATGACCGGGACAGTAAGCAGCCCCAGCATTTT. Its translation is CASSHDRDSKQPQHF.

The DNA of the CDR3 is TGCGCCAGCAGCCGGGACAGCAATCAGCCCCAGCATTTT. This encodes CASSRDSNQPQHF. This rearrangement joins TRBV4-1 to TRBJ1-5; tentative D call: TRBD1 (5 bases). Trimming cost V 4 bases and J 1 base, with 5 bases left between them. Germline CDR1 reads MGHRA; CDR2 reads YSYEKL. The CDR3 has 13 residues.

The V call is TRBV11-2, the J call TRBJ1-4; a possible D gene is TRBD1 (5 bases). CDR1 and CDR2 from the germline V gene are SGHAT and FQNNGV. Trimming pared 0 bases from V and 2 bases from J, leaving 10 bases between. CDR3 length equals 16 residues. CDR3 bases: TGTGCCAGCAGCTTAGAGGGGACCATGACTAATGAAAAACTGTTTTTT. The encoded protein is CASSLEGTMTNEKLFF.

The J gene is TRBJ1-3, the V gene TRBV5-1, with D possibly TRBD1 on 6 matching bases. The CDR3 consists of 15 residues. Germline-derived CDR1 and CDR2 are SGHRS and YFSETQ. The ends were cut back, 6 bases at V and 0 bases at J, with 13 bases in the middle. The CDR3 is CASKSGTHSGNTIYF. The CDR3 bases are TGCGCCAGCAAATCCGGGACACACTCTGGAAACACCATATATTTT.

The chain recombines TRBV30 with TRBJ1-4; a possible D gene is TRBD1 (5 bases). V was shortened by 1 base and J by 8 bases, with 11 bases between the two germline ends. Germline CDR1 is GTSNPN and CDR2 is SVGIG (reference sequence). The CDR3 is 13 amino acids. For the CDR3, the DNA is TGTGCCTGGAGTGATGGGGGTTTGGAAAAACTGTTTTTT. Protein product: CAWSDGGLEKLFF.

This chain uses TRBV28 with TRBJ2-2; TRBD1 might be the D (6 bases). Germline values: CDR1 MDHEN, CDR2 SYDVKM. The V end was cut by 2 bases, the J end by 6 bases, with 13 bases between. The CDR3 is 15 amino acids. CDR3 loop: CASSLRGGRAGELFF. The CDR3 DNA reads as TGTGCCAGCAGTTTACGAGGGGGAAGGGCCGGGGAGCTGTTTTTT. Complete variable domain (other parts from reference TRBV28 and TRBJ2-2): DVKVTQSSRYLVKRTGEKVFLECVQDMDHENMFWYRQDPGLGLRLIYFSYDVKMKEKGDIPEGYSVSREKKERFSLILESASTNQTSMYLCASSLRGGRAGELFFGEGSRLTVL.

The rearrangement uses TRBV12-1 and TRBJ2-3; TRBD2 is taken as the D call from the table, unchecked against the DNA. TRBV12-1 is described as a pseudogene. This CDR3 is built from 18 residues. As DNA, the CDR3 is TGTGCCAGCAGCTTTGTTTTGAGGACTAGCGATCACATCACTACGCAGTATTTT. Encoded protein: CASSFVLRTSDHITTQYF.

The V and J genes are TRBV28 and TRBJ1-5; TRBD1 matches 9 bases. J gave up 2 bases and V 7 bases, and 9 bases lay outside the gene matches. This CDR3 has 16 residues. Germline V gene sequence: CDR1 MDHEN, CDR2 SYDVKM. CDR3 sequence: CASNVDRGSGNQPQHF. The CDR3 DNA is TGTGCCAGCAACGTGGACAGGGGCTCCGGCAATCAGCCCCAGCATTTT.

This clone has just one count. The CDR3 region has the DNA TGTGCCAGCAGCTTCCAGGGGGCCCCTTCCTACGAGCAGTACTTC. This translates into CASSFQGAPSYEQYF. The V call is TRBV7-2, the J call TRBJ2-7; TRBD1 matches at 8 bases. The V and J ends lost 3 bases and 1 base, in that order; junction bases with no gene match: 5. Germline V gives CDR1 SGHTA, CDR2 FQGNSA. CDR3 size: 15 residues.

The chain joins TRBV10-3 to TRBJ1-2, with 7 bases identical to TRBD1. The CDR3 consists of 14 residues. Per germline, CDR1 ENHRY and CDR2 SYGVKD. The V gene end was trimmed by 8 bases and the J gene end by 3 bases; junction bases not matched to a gene: 9. CDR3 sequence reads: CAISGPTGDYGYTF. Here the CDR3 DNA reads TGTGCCATCTCTGGGCCCACAGGGGACTATGGCTACACCTTC.